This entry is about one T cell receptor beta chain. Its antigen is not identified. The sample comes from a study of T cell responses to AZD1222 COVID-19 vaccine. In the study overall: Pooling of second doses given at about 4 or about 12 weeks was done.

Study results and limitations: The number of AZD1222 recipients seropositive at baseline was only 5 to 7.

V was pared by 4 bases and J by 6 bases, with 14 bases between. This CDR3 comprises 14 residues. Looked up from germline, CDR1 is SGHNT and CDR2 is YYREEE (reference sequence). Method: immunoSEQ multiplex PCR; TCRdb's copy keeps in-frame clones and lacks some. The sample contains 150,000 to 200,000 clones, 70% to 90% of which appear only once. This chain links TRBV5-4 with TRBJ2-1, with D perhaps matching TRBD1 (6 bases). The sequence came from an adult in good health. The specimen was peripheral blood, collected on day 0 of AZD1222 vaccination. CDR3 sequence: CASSERGGLNEQFF. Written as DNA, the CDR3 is TGTGCCAGCAGCGAACGAGGGGGTCTCAATGAGCAGTTCTTC.